This TCR beta chain was obtained from a study of T cells in localized non-small cell lung cancer. Study-wide results and caveats: Maximal T cell clonality occurred in uninvolved adjacent lung, with tumor ranking below it. The appearance of a median approximately 57 of the top 100 tumor clones was seen in adjacent lung. With higher T cell density in blood came longer overall survival.

Germline V gives CDR1 KGHSH, CDR2 LQKENI. Unmatched junction bases numbered 8, after V lost 0 bases and J lost 0 bases. The CDR3 sequence is 18 residues long. The repertoire was sequenced with immunoSEQ multiplex PCR; TCRdb's copy has only in-frame clones and lacks some. The data hold around 41,000 clones, with roughly 84% observed a single time. Turning to this clone: Its antigen is unidentified.

The chain couples TRBV18 to TRBJ1-2; 9 nucleotides match TRBD1. The TCR sequence derives from a man aged 40-75 years with stage II lung adenocarcinoma. Sequencing used PBMCs, obtained before any cancer treatment. The CDR3 nucleotides read TGTGCCAGCTCACCACCGGGACAGGGTGGCTCTACTAACTATGGCTACACCTTC. This translates into CASSPPGQGGSTNYGYTF.